The 29 T cell receptor beta chains below were found in one sample sequenced in a study of sequential checkpoint blockade in melanoma (dated by TCRdb to between 2018 and 2021). The receptor library was made with the immunoSEQ multiplex PCR assay. Imported from immuneACCESS, the table was reduced by TCRdb to in-frame sequences with V and J called. These copies leave out some clones; in studies compared against another copy, an unresolved V gene accounts for under half, and the cause of the remainder is not known. Here the sample has 9,500 to 11,000 clones; roughly 50% occur a single time. The top ten hold about a sixth of the sample. This sample's treatment or condition label indicates: randomized to nivolumab then ipilimumab (arm A) or the reverse (arm B). The sequenced sample was CD8+ T cells sorted from blood (inferred from file names), obtained from a patient given nivolumab and ipilimumab in sequence. These receptors were collected from a human donor with melanoma.

The CDR3 DNA reads TGTGCCAGCAGCTCCGGACTAGACTACAATGAGCAGTTCTTC. It codes for CASSSGLDYNEQFF. The gene calls are TRBV5-4 and TRBJ2-1; 7 bases are a match to TRBD2. The germline CDR1 and CDR2 sequences are SGHNT and YYREEE (reference sequence). V lost 3 bases to trimming and J lost 3 bases; unmatched junction nucleotides: 3. The CDR3 contains 14 residues.

A remark on this clone: A junction boundary mismatches the germline segment, possibly from a read error. The chain recombines TRBV6-5 with TRBJ2-1; 7 bases fit TRBD1. The CDR3 contains 13 residues. CDR1 MNHEY and CDR2 SVGAGI come from the germline V gene. CDR3 DNA sequence: TGTGCCAGCAGTTACAAGGGGGCTAATGAGCAGCTCTTC. Residues: CASSYKGANEQLF.

The rearrangement uses TRBV28 and TRBJ1-2, with D possibly being TRBD1 (6 bases). V was clipped by 6 bases and J by 6 bases, with 17 bases between them. Germline-derived CDR1 and CDR2 are MDHEN and SYDVKM. This CDR3 has 14 amino acids. The chain's CDR3 is CASSRGQGRDGYTF. The CDR3 bases are TGTGCCAGCAGCCGGGGACAAGGTCGGGATGGCTACACCTTC.

This chain uses TRBV4-1 with TRBJ2-2; 9 bases agree with TRBD1. CDR1 MGHRA and CDR2 YSYEKL come from the germline V gene. V was clipped by 5 bases and J by 9 bases; unmatched bases: 13. CDR3 length: 16 amino acids. The CDR3: CASSWSADRGGRELFF. The CDR3 nucleotides are TGCGCCAGCAGCTGGTCCGCGGACAGGGGAGGGCGGGAGCTGTTTTTT.

The chain links TRBV28 to TRBJ1-5, with unresolved D. This CDR3 has 13 amino acids. The germline gives CDR1 MDHEN, CDR2 SYDVKM. With 3 bases removed from V and 5 bases from J, the gap between germline ends came to 8 bases. This chain's CDR3 is CASSFEVDQPQHF. The CDR3, as DNA: TGTGCCAGCAGTTTCGAAGTAGATCAGCCCCAGCATTTT. The entire variable domain, with the rest obtained from reference TRBV28 and TRBJ1-5, is as follows: DVKVTQSSRYLVKRTGEKVFLECVQDMDHENMFWYRQDPGLGLRLIYFSYDVKMKEKGDIPEGYSVSREKKERFSLILESASTNQTSMYLCASSFEVDQPQHFGDGTRLSIL.

This clone was picked up a small number of times. The rearrangement uses TRBV4-2 and TRBJ1-2; the match to TRBD1 covers 11 bases. V lost 0 bases to trimming and J lost 11 bases; unmatched junction nucleotides: 5. From germline, CDR1 is LGHNA and CDR2 YNFKEQ. The length of the CDR3 is 14 residues. CDR3 nucleotide sequence: TGTGCCAGCAGCCAAGATTGGACAGGGGGCCGGTACACCTTC. It yields the protein CASSQDWTGGRYTF.

The rearrangement joins TRBV19 to TRBJ2-7; perhaps TRBD1 as D (5 bases). CDR1 LNHDA and CDR2 SQIVND come from the germline V gene (reference sequence). The CDR3 consists of 16 residues. With 5 bases removed from V and 0 bases from J, the gap between germline ends came to 17 bases. The CDR3 sequence: CASSPQPGRSSYEQYF. The CDR3 coding sequence is TGTGCCAGTAGTCCCCAGCCAGGGCGTAGCTCCTACGAGCAGTACTTC.

The chain couples TRBV11-2 to TRBJ1-2; 7 bases are shared with TRBD1. Germline CDR1 reads SGHAT; CDR2 reads FQNNGV. V shed 4 bases and J 8 bases; nucleotides not matched to a gene: 16. There are 16 residues in the CDR3. The CDR3 DNA sequence: TGTGCCAGCAGCTCCGCCGCAGGGGGGCTCGGGCGCGGCTACACCTTC. Its protein is CASSSAAGGLGRGYTF.

This chain joins TRBV19 and TRBJ1-1, with D maybe TRBD1 (5 bases). V lost 3 bases and J lost 3, with 11 bases in between. Germline V lookup: CDR1 LNHDA, CDR2 SQIVND (reference sequence). This CDR3 is built from 14 residues. The CDR3 reads CASSIWDSDTEAFF. The CDR3 DNA is TGTGCCAGTAGTATCTGGGACTCGGACACTGAAGCTTTCTTT.

V usage is TRBV19 and J usage is TRBJ2-3; the match to TRBD1 covers 8 bases. There are 13 residues in the CDR3. Per germline, CDR1 LNHDA and CDR2 SQIVND (reference sequence). Trimming cost V 10 bases and J 4 bases; bases outside gene matches: 7. The CDR3 loop is CAIRPGGSDTQYF. The CDR3 nucleotides are TGTGCCATCCGCCCAGGGGGCTCAGATACGCAGTATTTT.

The V call is TRBV13, the J call TRBJ2-2; D unclear. Per germline, CDR1 PRHDT and CDR2 FYEKMQ (reference sequence). CDR3 size: 13 residues. Trimming removed 2 bases at V and 7 bases at J, with 8 bases between. The DNA for the CDR3 is TGTGCCAGCAGCTTATGGCAGTTCGGGGAGCTGTTTTTT. Protein sequence: CASSLWQFGELFF. The full variable domain, completed using reference TRBV13 and TRBJ2-2, is AAGVIQSPRHLIKEKRETATLKCYPIPRHDTVYWYQQGPGQDPQFLISFYEKMQSDKGSIPDRFSAQQFSDYHSELNMSSLELGDSALYFCASSLWQFGELFFGEGSRLTVL.

The chain carries TRBV7-9 and TRBJ1-1; 7 bases fit TRBD1. The CDR3 extends over 14 amino acids. V lost 7 bases, J lost 5 bases, and 10 bases stayed unmatched. Germline V gene data show CDR1 as SEHNR and CDR2 as FQNEAQ (reference sequence). CDR3 DNA sequence: TGTGCCAGCATTCCTCCGGGACAGCTTACTGAAGCTTTCTTT. Its translation: CASIPPGQLTEAFF.

A remark on this clone: At one boundary the junction diverges from the germline segment, which might be a read error. The chain recombines TRBV7-7 with TRBJ2-2; TRBD2 matches at 13 bases. Germline V gene lookup returns CDR1 SSHAT and CDR2 FNYEAQ (reference sequence). The CDR3 covers 19 residues. The CDR3 nucleotides read TGTGCTAGCAGCCAAACTCCACTAGCGGGAGGGCCTCGGGATGGGGAGCTGTTTTTT. Its translation: CASSQTPLAGGPRDGELFF.

This clone was seen more than once but under ten times. The chain couples TRBV5-4 to TRBJ2-7; 13 nucleotides align to TRBD2. The CDR3 extends over 16 amino acids. With 4 bases clipped from V and 1 base from J, the junction kept 5 bases outside the gene matches. Per the germline V gene, CDR1 is SGHNT and CDR2 is YYREEE (reference sequence). DNA for the CDR3: TGTGCCAGCAGCCCCCGGACTAGCGGGAGATCCTACGAGCAGTACTTC. Protein sequence: CASSPRTSGRSYEQYF.

There are a few counts of this clone. This CDR3 reads CASSLPGGYEQYF. The CDR3 coding sequence is TGTGCCAGCAGCTTGCCAGGGGGCTACGAGCAGTACTTC. The rearrangement links TRBV5-4 to TRBJ2-7, with 7 bases identical to TRBD1. CDR3 length: 13 amino acids. Germline CDR1 SGHNT, CDR2 YYREEE (reference sequence). Germline trimming cut 1 base from V and 3 bases from J; bases unmatched to any gene: 1.

Note on this clone: Other DNA sequences from this sample encode an identical CDR3 as well. The chain is built from TRBV27 and TRBJ2-1, with no clear D. Germline CDR1 reads MNHEY; CDR2 reads SMNVEV (reference sequence). The CDR3 runs to 14 residues. Trimming removed 4 bases at V and 0 bases at J, with 7 bases between. CDR3 in amino acids: CASSSLVSYNEQFF. The CDR3 DNA follows: TGTGCCAGCAGTTCCCTCGTCTCCTACAATGAGCAGTTCTTC.

Relative to its sample, this clone is medium-sized (0.01 to 0.1%). As DNA, the CDR3 is TGTGCCAGTAGGACACTAGCTCCCGGGGAGCTGTTTTTT. Its translation is CASRTLAPGELFF. The gene calls are TRBV19 and TRBJ2-2; maybe TRBD2 (6 bases). Trimming left V 6 bases short and J 6 bases short, with 11 bases between. The CDR3 extends over 13 amino acids. Germline-derived CDR1 and CDR2 are LNHDA and SQIVND (reference sequence). The full variable domain, rest sourced from reference TRBV19 and TRBJ2-2, is DGGITQSPKYLFRKEGQNVTLSCEQNLNHDAMYWYRQDPGQGLRLIYYSQIVNDFQKGDIAEGYSVSREKKESFPLTVTSAQKNPTAFYLCASRTLAPGELFFGEGSRLTVL.

The genes are TRBV9 and TRBJ1-1; 10 bases map to TRBD1. Trimming removed 5 bases from V and 9 bases from J; junction bases left unmatched: 10. The CDR3 covers 14 residues. Germline V gene sequence: CDR1 SGDLS, CDR2 YYNGEE. The CDR3 loop is CASRTGTGDSQAFF. CDR3 nucleotides: TGTGCCAGCAGGACCGGGACAGGGGATAGCCAAGCTTTCTTT.

This sequence joins TRBV5-4 and TRBJ1-2, with D possibly being TRBD1 (6 bases). The CDR3 sequence is 16 residues long. Germline values: CDR1 SGHNT, CDR2 YYREEE (reference sequence). With 2 bases removed from V and 6 bases from J, the gap between germline ends came to 20 bases. The CDR3 DNA sequence: TGTGCCAGCAGCTTTGATGAAGGGATGGGGGCGGATGGCTACACCTTC. Translating it yields CASSFDEGMGADGYTF.

V usage is TRBV4-2 and J usage is TRBJ2-7, with D possibly matching TRBD2 (5 bases). The CDR3 is 17 residues long. CDR1 and CDR2 (germline): LGHNA, YNFKEQ. V lost 0 bases and J 2 bases, leaving 17 bases between the germline ends. CDR3 region: CASSQEVPRSGTYEQYF. CDR3 in DNA: TGTGCCAGCAGCCAAGAGGTTCCCAGGAGCGGTACCTACGAGCAGTACTTC.

The rearrangement links TRBV9 to TRBJ2-2, with D possibly TRBD2 on 5 matching bases. CDR3 size: 16 residues. V was clipped by 3 bases and J by 3 bases, with 15 bases between them. Per the germline V gene, CDR1 is SGDLS and CDR2 is YYNGEE. As DNA, the CDR3 is TGTGCCAGCAGCGAAACCAGGACGGACTACACCGGGGAGCTGTTTTTT. This gives the protein CASSETRTDYTGELFF.

There are a few counts of this clone. Other DNA sequences in the same sample also yield this CDR3. The J gene is TRBJ1-1, the V gene TRBV19, with 9 bases that match TRBD1. V was clipped by 6 bases and J by 1 base; unmatched bases: 3. The CDR3 is made up of 14 amino acids. Germline CDR1 reads LNHDA; CDR2 reads SQIVND (reference sequence). The CDR3 protein is CASSLGQGNTEAFF. The CDR3 DNA follows: TGTGCCAGTAGCCTGGGACAGGGGAACACTGAAGCTTTCTTT.

J is TRBJ1-5 and V is TRBV27; D unclear. The length of the CDR3 is 13 residues. V was cut by 3 bases and J by 2 bases, with 5 bases left in between. CDR1 and CDR2 from the germline V gene are MNHEY and SMNVEV (reference sequence). DNA for the CDR3: TGTGCCAGCAGTTTCCAGGGCAATCAGCCCCAGCATTTT. As protein: CASSFQGNQPQHF.

A note on this clone: Other nucleotide sequences from this sample produce the same CDR3. CDR3 DNA: TGTGCCAGCAGTTTGCCTAATAGCAATCAGCCCCAGCATTTT. It translates to CASSLPNSNQPQHF. The chain uses TRBV28 and TRBJ1-5, with unresolved D. Germline V gene data show CDR1 as MDHEN and CDR2 as SYDVKM. CDR3 length: 14 amino acids. Trimming shortened V by 3 bases and J by 0 bases, and 6 bases separated the two germline ends.

This clone was seen a handful of times. The J gene is TRBJ2-7, the V gene TRBV5-4; TRBD1 matches at 7 bases. Germline loops: CDR1 SGHNT, CDR2 YYREEE (reference sequence). The CDR3 consists of 15 residues. The junction had 5 bases not matched to a gene; V was cut back by 2 bases and J by 0 bases. In nucleotides, the CDR3 is TGTGCCAGCAGCTTACTGACAGGGCCCTCCTACGAGCAGTACTTC. This sequence encodes CASSLLTGPSYEQYF.

The chain recombines TRBV19 with TRBJ1-6, with D possibly matching TRBD1 (5 bases). Trimming removed 3 bases from V and 12 bases from J, with 18 bases in between. The CDR3 contains 15 residues. Germline loops: CDR1 LNHDA, CDR2 SQIVND (reference sequence). CDR3 DNA: TGTGCCAGTAGTATCATGAACGTGGACACCCTACCCCTCCACTTT. As protein: CASSIMNVDTLPLHF.

This clone was recorded a few times. The chain uses TRBV4-3 and TRBJ2-5; 9 positions agree with TRBD2. Per germline, CDR1 LGHNA and CDR2 YSLEER. V lost 2 bases to trimming and J lost 2 bases; unmatched junction nucleotides: 6. This CDR3 has 16 amino acids. CDR3 in amino acids: CASSQIEREAQETQYF. DNA of the CDR3: TGCGCCAGCAGCCAAATCGAGCGGGAGGCACAAGAGACCCAGTACTTC.

This clone has only a few counts. The J gene is TRBJ2-3, the V gene TRBV29-1; 9 positions agree with TRBD2. This CDR3 spans 16 amino acids. V lost 1 base, J lost 2 bases, and 7 bases stayed unmatched. Germline V gene lookup returns CDR1 SQVTM and CDR2 ANQGSEA. Here the CDR3 reads CSVEVPSGTITDTQYF. DNA for the CDR3: TGCAGCGTTGAAGTCCCTAGCGGGACAATCACAGATACGCAGTATTTT.

This clone showed up just once. The chain employs TRBV9 and TRBJ1-5; a weak D match, TRBD1 (5 bases). CDR3 length: 14 residues. V lost 3 bases, J lost 7 bases, and 14 bases lay in between. Per germline, CDR1 SGDLS and CDR2 YYNGEE. The chain's CDR3 is CASSAGEGGQPQHF. In DNA, the CDR3 is TGTGCCAGCAGCGCGGGGGAGGGAGGACAGCCCCAGCATTTT. The variable domain in full, completed from reference TRBV9 and TRBJ1-5, reads DSGVTQTPKHLITATGQRVTLRCSPRSGDLSVYWYQQSLDQGLQFLIQYYNGEERAKGNILERFSAQQFPDLHSELNLSSLELGDSALYFCASSAGEGGQPQHFGDGTRLSIL.